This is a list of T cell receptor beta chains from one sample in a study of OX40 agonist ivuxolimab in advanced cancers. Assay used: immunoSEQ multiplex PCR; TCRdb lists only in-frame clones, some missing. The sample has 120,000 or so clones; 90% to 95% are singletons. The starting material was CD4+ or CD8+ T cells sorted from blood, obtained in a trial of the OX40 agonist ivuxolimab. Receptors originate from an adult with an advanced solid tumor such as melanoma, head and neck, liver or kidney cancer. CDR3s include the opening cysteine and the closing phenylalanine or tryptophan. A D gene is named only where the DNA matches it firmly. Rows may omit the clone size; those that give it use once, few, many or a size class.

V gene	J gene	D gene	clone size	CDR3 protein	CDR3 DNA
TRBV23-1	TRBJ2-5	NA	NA	CASSPKRGTYQETQYF	TGCGCCAGCAGTCCCAAGAGGGGCACCTACCAAGAGACCCAGTACTTC
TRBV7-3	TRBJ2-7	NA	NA	CASSSRQGSEQYF	TGTGCCAGCAGCTCCCGCCAGGGGAGCGAGCAGTACTTC
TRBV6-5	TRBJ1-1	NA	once	CASTDTTNTEAFF	TGTGCCAGCACTGATACTACGAACACTGAAGCTTTCTTT
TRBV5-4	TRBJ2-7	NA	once	CASSLGLDTYEQYF	TGTGCCAGCAGCTTGGGACTAGACACCTACGAGCAGTACTTC
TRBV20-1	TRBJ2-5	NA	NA	CSAGTRETQYF	TGCAGTGCTGGAACAAGGGAGACCCAGTACTTC
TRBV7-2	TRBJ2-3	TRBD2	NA	CASSLGRASGYTDTQYF	TGTGCCAGCAGCTTAGGGAGGGCTAGCGGCTATACAGATACGCAGTATTTT
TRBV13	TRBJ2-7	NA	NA	CASSRDNSYEQYF	TGTGCCAGCAGCCGGGACAATTCCTACGAGCAGTACTTC
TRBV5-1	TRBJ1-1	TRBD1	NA	CASSKGQGMNTEAFF	TGCGCCAGCAGCAAAGGACAGGGGATGAACACTGAAGCTTTCTTT
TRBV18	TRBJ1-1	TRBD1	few	CASSQLPGTGDTEAFF	TGTGCCAGCTCACAACTACCCGGGACAGGGGACACTGAAGCTTTCTTT
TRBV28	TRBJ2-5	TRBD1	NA	CASSLSQTGETQYF	TGTGCCAGCAGTTTATCGCAAACAGGGGAAACCCAGTACTTC
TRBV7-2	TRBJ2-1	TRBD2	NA	CASSPRGGREGESYNEQFF	TGTGCCAGCAGCCCCCGGGGGGGGCGGGAGGGCGAGTCCTACAATGAGCAGTTCTTC
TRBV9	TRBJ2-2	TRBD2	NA	CASSVRGREDTGELFF	TGTGCCAGCAGCGTAAGAGGGAGGGAGGACACCGGGGAGCTGTTTTTT
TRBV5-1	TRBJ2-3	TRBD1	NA	CASSQDWDRGYF	TGCGCCAGCAGCCAGGATTGGGACAGGGGTTATTTT
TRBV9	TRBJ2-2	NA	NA	CASSTGLTGGTGELFF	TGTGCCAGCAGCACGGGACTGACCGGGGGTACCGGGGAGCTGTTTTTT
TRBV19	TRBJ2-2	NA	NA	CASSPTGGGNTGELFF	TGTGCCAGTAGTCCCACCGGGGGAGGGAACACCGGGGAGCTGTTTTTT
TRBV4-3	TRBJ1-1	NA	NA	CASSQGLLNTEAFF	TGCGCCAGCAGCCAGGGACTTTTGAACACTGAAGCTTTCTTT
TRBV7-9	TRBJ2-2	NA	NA	CASRGQRESGELFF	TGTGCCAGCAGGGGACAGCGGGAGTCCGGGGAGCTGTTTTTT
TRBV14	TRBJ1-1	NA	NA	CASSQERRAEAFF	TGTGCCAGCAGCCAAGAGCGACGGGCTGAAGCTTTCTTT
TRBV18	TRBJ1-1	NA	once	CASSAGTPRGTEAFF	TGTGCCAGCTCAGCCGGGACCCCGAGGGGGACTGAAGCTTTCTTT
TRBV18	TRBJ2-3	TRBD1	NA	CASSRDGTGSTDTQYF	TGTGCCAGCTCACGCGACGGGACAGGGAGCACAGATACGCAGTATTTT
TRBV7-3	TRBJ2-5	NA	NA	CASSLNLKETQYF	TGTGCCAGCAGCTTAAACCTAAAAGAGACCCAGTACTTC
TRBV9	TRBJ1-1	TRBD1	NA	CASSVGIGDRAAFF	TGTGCCAGCAGCGTAGGAATTGGGGACAGGGCAGCTTTCTTT
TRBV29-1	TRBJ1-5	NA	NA	CSVRDMGRTNLISNQPQHF	TGCAGCGTTCGGGACATGGGGCGAACGAACTTAATTAGCAATCAGCCCCAGCATTTT
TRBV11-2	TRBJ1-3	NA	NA	CASSLAGSGNTIYF	TGTGCCAGCAGCTTAGCGGGTTCTGGAAACACCATATATTTT
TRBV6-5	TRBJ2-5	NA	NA	CASSYTGETQYF	TGTGCCAGCAGTTACACGGGAGAGACCCAGTACTTC
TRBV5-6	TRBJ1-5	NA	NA	CASSLRVGSNQPQHF	TGTGCCAGCAGCTTGCGGGTTGGAAGCAATCAGCCCCAGCATTTT
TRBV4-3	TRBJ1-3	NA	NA	CASSQDRGAQGERRNTIYF	TGCGCCAGCAGCCAAGATAGGGGTGCGCAGGGAGAAAGGAGAAACACCATATATTTT
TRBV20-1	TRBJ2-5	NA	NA	CSALQETQYF	TGCAGTGCCCTCCAAGAGACCCAGTACTTC
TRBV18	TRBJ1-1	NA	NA	CASSPLPGNTEAFF	TGTGCCAGCTCACCACTTCCCGGTAACACTGAAGCTTTCTTT
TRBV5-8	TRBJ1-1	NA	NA	CASSLGFGEAFF	TGTGCCAGCAGCTTGGGATTCGGTGAAGCTTTCTTT
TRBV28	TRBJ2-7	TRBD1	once	CASSPSPGTGSHEQYF	TGTGCCAGCAGCCCATCCCCCGGGACAGGGTCCCACGAGCAGTACTTC
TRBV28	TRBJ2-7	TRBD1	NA	CASSMPGQLSYEQYF	TGTGCCAGCAGTATGCCGGGACAGCTCTCCTACGAGCAGTACTTC
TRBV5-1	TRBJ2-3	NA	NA	CASSGTRGTDTQYF	TGCGCCAGCAGTGGGACCCGGGGGACAGATACGCAGTATTTT
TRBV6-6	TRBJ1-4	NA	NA	CASSYAARRFEKLFF	TGTGCCAGCAGTTACGCCGCCCGGAGGTTTGAAAAACTGTTTTTT
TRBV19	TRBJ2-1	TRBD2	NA	CASSIGGKVGRARNEQFF	TGTGCCAGTAGTATAGGAGGGAAGGTCGGGAGGGCTCGGAATGAGCAGTTCTTC
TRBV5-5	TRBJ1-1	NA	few	CASSFDTNTEAFF	TGTGCCAGCAGCTTCGACACGAACACTGAAGCTTTCTTT
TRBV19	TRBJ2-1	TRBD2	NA	CASMRTSGGPGGYNEQFF	TGTGCCAGTATGCGGACTAGCGGGGGGCCGGGAGGTTACAATGAGCAGTTCTTC
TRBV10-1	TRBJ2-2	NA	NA	CDSYRDIANTGELFF	TGCGATTCCTACCGGGACATAGCGAACACCGGGGAGCTGTTTTTT
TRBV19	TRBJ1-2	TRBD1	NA	CASSPGQGALIGYTF	TGTGCCAGTAGTCCGGGACAGGGAGCGCTCATCGGCTACACCTTC
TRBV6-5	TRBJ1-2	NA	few	CASRKTRNYGYTF	TGTGCCAGCAGAAAGACAAGAAACTATGGCTACACCTTC
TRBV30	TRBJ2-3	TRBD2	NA	CAWNLGGVTDTQYF	TGTGCCTGGAACCTTGGGGGGGTTACAGATACGCAGTATTTT